The 6 T cell receptor beta chains below come from one sample, sequenced in a study of CD8 T cells in ankylosing spondylitis (dated by TCRdb to between 2016 and 2019). The study at large found these results: Blood from ankylosing spondylitis patients appeared to be characterized by a TCR beta motif made up of several highly homologous amino acid variants.

The antigens these receptors bind are not known. Libraries came from 5' RACE. The sequencing machine was an Illumina HiSeq 2500. TCRdb reprocessed the public reads (quality trimming at Q25 with fastp, clone calling with MiXCR) and kept in-frame beta chains. Identical CDR3 proteins give one entry, which carries the most common genes and DNA. For this sample the table gives over 450,000 distinct CDR3 sequences, of which about 13% were detected only once. The ten largest clones add up to under 7.5% of the sample. The specimen sequenced was blood, either unsorted or a sorted T cell fraction (not recorded which). Receptors originate from a male donor with ankylosing spondylitis.

About this clonotype itself: Compared with germline, one end of the junction differs, possibly owing to a read error. The chain uses TRBV12-3 or TRBV12-4 and TRBJ1-4, with D unclear. The CDR3 totals 13 residues. DNA of the CDR3: TGTGCCGGCAGTTTTCCGGGAGGGGAAAAACTGTTTTTT. This sequence encodes CAGSFPGGEKLFF.

This rearrangement joins TRBV20-1 to TRBJ1-1, with D maybe TRBD1 (6 bases). CDR3 length: 14 amino acids. Trimming removed 6 bases from V and 2 bases from J, with 16 bases in between. Germline V gene sequence: CDR1 DFQATT, CDR2 SNEGSKA (reference sequence). Written as DNA, the CDR3 is TGCAGTGCGGGGGGGCGCATCGGAAACACTGAAGCTTTCTTT. Translated, it gives CSAGGRIGNTEAFF.

This clonotype was observed a few times. V usage is TRBV3-1 and J usage is TRBJ1-1, with unresolved D. The ends were cut back, 0 bases at V and 1 base at J, with 9 bases in the middle. Germline-derived CDR1 and CDR2 are LGHDT and YNNKEL (reference sequence). The CDR3 has 15 amino acids. The CDR3 here is CASSQDEEGNTEAFF. As DNA, the CDR3 is TGTGCCAGCAGCCAAGATGAGGAAGGGAACACTGAAGCTTTCTTT.

There are many counts of this clonotype. In DNA, the CDR3 is TGCAGTGCCCGAGAACCTAGGACTAGCGCATACACCGGGGAGCTGTTTTTT. Translation: CSAREPRTSAYTGELFF. The rearrangement uses TRBV20-1 and TRBJ2-2; 9 nucleotides agree with TRBD2. Germline-derived CDR1 and CDR2 are DFQATT and SNEGSKA (reference sequence). CDR3 length: 17 residues. Trimming at V came to 6 bases and at J to 3 bases, leaving 14 bases not matched to a gene.

J is TRBJ2-5 and V is TRBV10-3; the match to TRBD2 covers 9 bases. The CDR3 length is 16 residues. With V trimmed by 1 base and J by 3 bases, 6 bases remained unmatched. Germline values: CDR1 ENHRY, CDR2 SYGVKD. CDR3 sequence (DNA): TGTGCCATCAGTGAGTTCGAGACTAGCGGAAAAGAGACCCAGTACTTC. It translates to CAISEFETSGKETQYF.

This clonotype was seen only a few times. V and J are TRBV20-1 and TRBJ2-5, with D perhaps given as TRBD1 or TRBD2 (5 bases each). The V and J ends lost 3 bases and 0 bases respectively, with 8 bases between them. CDR1 is DFQATT, CDR2 SNEGSKA, per germline (reference sequence). The CDR3 sequence is 13 residues long. The CDR3 loop is CSASGAYQETQYF. The CDR3 DNA is TGCAGTGCTAGCGGGGCTTACCAAGAGACCCAGTACTTC.